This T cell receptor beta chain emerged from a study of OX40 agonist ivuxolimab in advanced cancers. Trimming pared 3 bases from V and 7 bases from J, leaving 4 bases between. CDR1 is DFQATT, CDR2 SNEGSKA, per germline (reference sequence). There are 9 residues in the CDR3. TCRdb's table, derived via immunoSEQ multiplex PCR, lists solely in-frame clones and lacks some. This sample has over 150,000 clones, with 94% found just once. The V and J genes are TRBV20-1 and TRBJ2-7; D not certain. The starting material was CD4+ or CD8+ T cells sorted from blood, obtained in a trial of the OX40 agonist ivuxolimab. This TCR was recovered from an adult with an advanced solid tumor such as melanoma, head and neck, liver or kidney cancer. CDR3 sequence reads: CSASREQYF. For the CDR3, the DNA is TGCAGTGCTAGTCGAGAGCAGTACTTC.